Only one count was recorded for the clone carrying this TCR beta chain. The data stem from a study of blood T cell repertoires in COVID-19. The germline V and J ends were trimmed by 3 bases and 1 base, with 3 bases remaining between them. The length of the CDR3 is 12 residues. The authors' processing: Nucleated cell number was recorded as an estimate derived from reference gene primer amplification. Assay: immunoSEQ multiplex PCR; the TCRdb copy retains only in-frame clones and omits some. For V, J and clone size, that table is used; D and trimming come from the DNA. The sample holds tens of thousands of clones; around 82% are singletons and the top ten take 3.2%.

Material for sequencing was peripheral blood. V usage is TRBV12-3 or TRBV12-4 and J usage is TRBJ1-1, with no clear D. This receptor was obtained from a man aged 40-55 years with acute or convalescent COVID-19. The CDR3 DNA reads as TGTGCCAGCAGTTTGAGGAACACTGAAGCTTTCTTT. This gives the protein CASSLRNTEAFF.